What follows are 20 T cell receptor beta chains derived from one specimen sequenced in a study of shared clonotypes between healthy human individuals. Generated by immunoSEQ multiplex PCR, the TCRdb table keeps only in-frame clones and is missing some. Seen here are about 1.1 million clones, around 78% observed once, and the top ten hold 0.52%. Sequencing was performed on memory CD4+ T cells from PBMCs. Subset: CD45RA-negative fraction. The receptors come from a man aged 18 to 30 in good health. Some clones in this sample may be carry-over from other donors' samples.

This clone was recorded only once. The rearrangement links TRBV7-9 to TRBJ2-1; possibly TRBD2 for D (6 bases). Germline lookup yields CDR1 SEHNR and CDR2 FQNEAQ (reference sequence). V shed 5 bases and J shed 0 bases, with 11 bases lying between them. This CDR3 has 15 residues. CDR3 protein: CASSTLAASYNEQFF. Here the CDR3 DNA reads TGTGCCAGCAGCACATTAGCGGCCTCCTACAATGAGCAGTTCTTC.

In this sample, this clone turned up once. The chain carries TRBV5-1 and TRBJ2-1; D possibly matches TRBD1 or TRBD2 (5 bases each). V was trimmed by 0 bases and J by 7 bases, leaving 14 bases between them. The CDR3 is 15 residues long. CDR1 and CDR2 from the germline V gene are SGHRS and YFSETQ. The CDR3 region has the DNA TGCGCCAGCAGCTTGGGGGCTAGCTGGGGGAATGAGCAGTTCTTC. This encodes CASSLGASWGNEQFF.

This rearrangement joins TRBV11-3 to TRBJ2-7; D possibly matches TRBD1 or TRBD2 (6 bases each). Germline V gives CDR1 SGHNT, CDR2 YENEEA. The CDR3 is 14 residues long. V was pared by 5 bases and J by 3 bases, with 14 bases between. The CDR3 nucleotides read TGTGCCAGCAGCCTCAGGGGTAGCGGCTACGAGCAGTACTTC. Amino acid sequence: CASSLRGSGYEQYF.

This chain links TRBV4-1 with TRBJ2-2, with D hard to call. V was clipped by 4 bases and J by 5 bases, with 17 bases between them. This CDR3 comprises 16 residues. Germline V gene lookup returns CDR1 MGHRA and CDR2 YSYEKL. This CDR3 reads CASSREARVNTGELFF. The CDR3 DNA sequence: TGCGCCAGCAGCCGAGAGGCAAGGGTGAATACCGGGGAGCTGTTTTTT.

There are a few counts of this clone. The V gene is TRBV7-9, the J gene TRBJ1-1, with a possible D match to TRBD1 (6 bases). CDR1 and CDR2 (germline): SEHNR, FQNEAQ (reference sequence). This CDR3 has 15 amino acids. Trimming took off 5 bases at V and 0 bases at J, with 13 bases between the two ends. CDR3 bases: TGTGCCAGCAGCGTAAGACAGGCCCTGAACACTGAAGCTTTCTTT. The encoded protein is CASSVRQALNTEAFF.

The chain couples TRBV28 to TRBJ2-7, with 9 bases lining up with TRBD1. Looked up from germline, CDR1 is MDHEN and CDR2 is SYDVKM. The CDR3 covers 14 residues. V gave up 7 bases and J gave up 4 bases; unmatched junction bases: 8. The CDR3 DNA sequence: TGTGCCAGCACCCTCCGGGACAGGGTATACGAGCAGTACTTC. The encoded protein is CASTLRDRVYEQYF.

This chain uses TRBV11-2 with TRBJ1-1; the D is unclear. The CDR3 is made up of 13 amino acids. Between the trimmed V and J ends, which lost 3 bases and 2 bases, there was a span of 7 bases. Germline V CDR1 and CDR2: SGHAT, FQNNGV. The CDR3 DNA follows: TGTGCCAGCAGCTTCACTACAAACACTGAAGCTTTCTTT. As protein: CASSFTTNTEAFF.

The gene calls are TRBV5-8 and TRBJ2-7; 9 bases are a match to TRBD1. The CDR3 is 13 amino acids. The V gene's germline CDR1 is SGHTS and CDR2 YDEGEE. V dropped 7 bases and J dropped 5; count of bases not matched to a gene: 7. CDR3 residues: CASGVRTGDEQYF. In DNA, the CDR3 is TGTGCCAGCGGAGTACGGACAGGGGACGAGCAGTACTTC.

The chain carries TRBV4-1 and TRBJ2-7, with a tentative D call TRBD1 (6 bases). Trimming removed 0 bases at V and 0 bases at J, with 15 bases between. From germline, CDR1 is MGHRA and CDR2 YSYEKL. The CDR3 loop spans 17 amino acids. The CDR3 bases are TGCGCCAGCAGCCAAGAGTATGAGACAGGACTCTCCTACGAGCAGTACTTC. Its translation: CASSQEYETGLSYEQYF.

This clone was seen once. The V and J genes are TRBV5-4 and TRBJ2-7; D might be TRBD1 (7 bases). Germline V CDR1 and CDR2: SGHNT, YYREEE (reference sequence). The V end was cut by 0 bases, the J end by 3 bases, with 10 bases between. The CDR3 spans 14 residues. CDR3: CASSLAGGYYEQYF. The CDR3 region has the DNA TGTGCCAGCAGCTTGGCAGGGGGGTACTACGAGCAGTACTTC.

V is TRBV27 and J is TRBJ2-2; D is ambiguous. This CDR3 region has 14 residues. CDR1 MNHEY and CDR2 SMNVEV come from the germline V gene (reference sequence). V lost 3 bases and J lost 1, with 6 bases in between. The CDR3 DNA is TGTGCCAGCAGTTTTTCGAGGAACACCGGGGAGCTGTTTTTT. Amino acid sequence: CASSFSRNTGELFF.

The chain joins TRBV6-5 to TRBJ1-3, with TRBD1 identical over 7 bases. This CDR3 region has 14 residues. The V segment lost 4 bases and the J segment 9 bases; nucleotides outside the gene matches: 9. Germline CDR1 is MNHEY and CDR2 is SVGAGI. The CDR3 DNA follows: TGTGCCAGCAGTTCCCCACGACAGGGTAGCACCATATATTTT. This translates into CASSSPRQGSTIYF.

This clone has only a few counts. CDR3 sequence (DNA): TGTGCCAGCAGCCGGACCCCCTTCTATGGCTACACCTTC. Amino acids: CASSRTPFYGYTF. This sequence joins TRBV7-2 and TRBJ1-2; D ambiguous. Trimming removed 5 bases at V and 4 bases at J, with 11 bases between. Per the germline V gene, CDR1 is SGHTA and CDR2 is FQGNSA. CDR3 size: 13 residues.

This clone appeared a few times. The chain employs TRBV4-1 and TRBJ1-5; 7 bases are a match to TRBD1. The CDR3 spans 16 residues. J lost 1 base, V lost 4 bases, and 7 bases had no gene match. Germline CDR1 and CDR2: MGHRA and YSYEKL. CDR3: CASSPGGQASNQPQHF. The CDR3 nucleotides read TGCGCCAGCAGCCCCGGTGGACAGGCGAGCAATCAGCCCCAGCATTTT.

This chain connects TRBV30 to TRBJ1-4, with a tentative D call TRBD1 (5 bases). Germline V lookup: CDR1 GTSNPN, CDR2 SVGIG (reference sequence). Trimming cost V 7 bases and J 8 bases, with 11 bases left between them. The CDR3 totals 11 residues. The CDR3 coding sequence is TGTGCCTCGGGGGTTAGGGAAAAACTGTTTTTT. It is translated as CASGVREKLFF.

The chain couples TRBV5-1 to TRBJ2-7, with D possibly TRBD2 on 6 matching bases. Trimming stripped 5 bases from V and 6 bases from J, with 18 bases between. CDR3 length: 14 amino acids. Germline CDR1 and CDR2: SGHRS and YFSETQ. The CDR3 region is CASSEGGGRFEQYF. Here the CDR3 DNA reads TGCGCCAGCAGTGAGGGCGGAGGGAGGTTCGAGCAGTACTTC. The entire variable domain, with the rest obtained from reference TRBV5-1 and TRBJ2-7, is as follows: KAGVTQTPRYLIKTRGQQVTLSCSPISGHRSVSWYQQTPGQGLQFLFEYFSETQRNKGNFPGRFSGRQFSNSRSEMNVSTLELGDSALYLCASSEGGGRFEQYFGPGTRLTVT.

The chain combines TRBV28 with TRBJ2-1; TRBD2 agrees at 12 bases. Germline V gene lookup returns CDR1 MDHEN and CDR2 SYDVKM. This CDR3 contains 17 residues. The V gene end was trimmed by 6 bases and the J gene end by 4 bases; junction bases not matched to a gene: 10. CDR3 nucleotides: TGTGCCAGCAGGTTTCCGCTCGGACTAGCGGGATACAATGAGCAGTTCTTC. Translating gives CASRFPLGLAGYNEQFF.

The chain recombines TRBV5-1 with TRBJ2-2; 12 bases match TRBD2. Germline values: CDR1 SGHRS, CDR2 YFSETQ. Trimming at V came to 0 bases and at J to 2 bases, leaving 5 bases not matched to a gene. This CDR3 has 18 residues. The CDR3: CASSLGTSGIANTGELFF. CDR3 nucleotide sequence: TGCGCCAGCAGCTTGGGGACTAGCGGGATTGCTAACACCGGGGAGCTGTTTTTT.

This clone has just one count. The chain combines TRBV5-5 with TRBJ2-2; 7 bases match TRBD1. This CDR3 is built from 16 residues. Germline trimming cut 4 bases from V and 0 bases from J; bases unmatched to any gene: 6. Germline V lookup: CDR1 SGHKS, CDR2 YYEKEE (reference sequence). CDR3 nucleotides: TGTGCCAGCAGCATTACCGGGACAGCGAACACCGGGGAGCTGTTTTTT. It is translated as CASSITGTANTGELFF.

CDR3 sequence reads: CASSLVVRGNYGYTF. Here the CDR3 DNA reads TGTGCCAGCAGCTTAGTTGTCAGGGGAAACTATGGCTACACCTTC. V and J are TRBV7-2 and TRBJ1-2, with a weak D call TRBD1 (6 bases). The CDR3 contains 15 residues. CDR1 SGHTA and CDR2 FQGNSA come from the germline V gene. Trimming pared 1 base from V and 2 bases from J, leaving 11 bases between.